This T cell receptor beta chain was identified in a study of brain T cells in children with intractable seizures. General study results and limits: Pre-surgery blood may have been undersampled, hiding some clones. Only CDR3 sequence similarity suggested viral specificity, without known HCMV serostatus.

To note about this clone: No antigen is known for it.

Repertoires were generated with immunoSEQ multiplex PCR, while TCRdb's copy carries only in-frame clones and drops some. The sample has just under 65,000 clones; approximately 95% are singletons. Surgery cases with the highest brain T cell transcript signatures were chosen for sequencing. Pre-surgery treatment included at least one anti-epileptic drug. The CDR3 has 19 residues. Per germline, CDR1 LNHDA and CDR2 SQIVND (reference sequence). V gave up 1 base and J gave up 6 bases; unmatched junction bases: 19. The sequencing here drew on peripheral blood, taken at surgery. The gene calls are TRBV19 and TRBJ2-3, with 7 bases identical to TRBD1. This clonotype originated in a boy under two years old with focal cortical dysplasia and intractable seizures. The CDR3 region has the DNA TGTGCCAGTAGTATAGTTGGCCGGGGCACAGGGGAATTAACGGATACGCAGTATTTT. Residues: CASSIVGRGTGELTDTQYF. Combining the CDR3 with reference TRBV19 and TRBJ2-3 gives the whole variable domain DGGITQSPKYLFRKEGQNVTLSCEQNLNHDAMYWYRQDPGQGLRLIYYSQIVNDFQKGDIAEGYSVSREKKESFPLTVTSAQKNPTAFYLCASSIVGRGTGELTDTQYFGPGTRLTVL.